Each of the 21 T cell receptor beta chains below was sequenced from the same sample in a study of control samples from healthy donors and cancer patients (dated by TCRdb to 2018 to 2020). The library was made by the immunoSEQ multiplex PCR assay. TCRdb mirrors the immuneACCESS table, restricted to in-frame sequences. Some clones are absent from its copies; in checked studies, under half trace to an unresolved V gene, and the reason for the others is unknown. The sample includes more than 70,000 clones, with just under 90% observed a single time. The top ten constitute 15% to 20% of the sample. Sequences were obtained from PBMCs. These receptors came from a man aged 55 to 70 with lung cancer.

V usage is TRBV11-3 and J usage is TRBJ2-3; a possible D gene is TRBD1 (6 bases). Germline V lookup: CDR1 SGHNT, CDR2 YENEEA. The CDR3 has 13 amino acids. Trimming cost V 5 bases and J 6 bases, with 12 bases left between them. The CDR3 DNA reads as TGTGCCAGCAGCCCGACCACAGGGGATACGCAGTATTTT. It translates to CASSPTTGDTQYF. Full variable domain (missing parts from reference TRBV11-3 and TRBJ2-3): EAGVVQSPRYKIIEKKQPVAFWCNPISGHNTLYWYLQNLGQGPELLIRYENEEAVDDSQLPKDRFSAERLKGVDSTLKIQPAELGDSAVYLCASSPTTGDTQYFGPGTRLTVL.

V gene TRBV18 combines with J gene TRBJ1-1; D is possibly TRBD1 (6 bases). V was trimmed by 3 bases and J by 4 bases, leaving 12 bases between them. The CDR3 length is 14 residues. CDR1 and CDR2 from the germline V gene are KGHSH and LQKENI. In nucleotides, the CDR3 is TGTGCCAGCTCACCGGTGGGGGCCAGCACTGAAGCTTTCTTT. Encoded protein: CASSPVGASTEAFF. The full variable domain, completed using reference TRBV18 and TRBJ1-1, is NAGVMQNPRHLVRRRGQEARLRCSPMKGHSHVYWYRQLPEEGLKFMVYLQKENIIDESGMPKERFSAEFPKEGPSILRIQQVVRGDSAAYFCASSPVGASTEAFFGQGTRLTVV.

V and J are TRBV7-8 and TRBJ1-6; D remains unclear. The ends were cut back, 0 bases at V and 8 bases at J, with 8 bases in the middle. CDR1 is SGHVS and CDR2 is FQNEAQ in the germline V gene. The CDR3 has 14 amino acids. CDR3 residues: CASSLAPGDSPLHF. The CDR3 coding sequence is TGTGCCAGCAGCTTAGCGCCCGGGGATTCACCCCTCCACTTT. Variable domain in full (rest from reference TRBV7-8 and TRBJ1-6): GAGVSQSPRYKVAKRGQDVALRCDPISGHVSLFWYQQALGQGPEFLTYFQNEAQLDKSGLPSDRFFAERPEGSVSTLKIQRTQQEDSAVYLCASSLAPGDSPLHFGNGTRLTVT.

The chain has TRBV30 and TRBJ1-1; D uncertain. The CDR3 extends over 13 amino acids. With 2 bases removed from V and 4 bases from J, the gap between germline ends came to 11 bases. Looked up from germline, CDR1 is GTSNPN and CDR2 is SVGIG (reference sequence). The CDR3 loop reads CAWSREGSTEAFF. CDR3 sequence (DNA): TGTGCCTGGAGTCGAGAAGGGAGCACTGAAGCTTTCTTT.

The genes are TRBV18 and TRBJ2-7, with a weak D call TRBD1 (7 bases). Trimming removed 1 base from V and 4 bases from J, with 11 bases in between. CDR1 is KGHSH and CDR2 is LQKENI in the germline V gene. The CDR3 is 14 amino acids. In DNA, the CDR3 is TGTGCCAGCTCACCACAGGCAGGGGGGTACGAGCAGTACGTC. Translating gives CASSPQAGGYEQYV.

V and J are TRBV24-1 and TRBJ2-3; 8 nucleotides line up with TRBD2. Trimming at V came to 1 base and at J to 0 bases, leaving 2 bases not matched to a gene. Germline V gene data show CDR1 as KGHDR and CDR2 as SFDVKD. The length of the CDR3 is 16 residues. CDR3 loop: CATSDFGGASTDTQYF. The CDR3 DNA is TGTGCCACCAGTGATTTCGGGGGGGCAAGCACAGATACGCAGTATTTT.

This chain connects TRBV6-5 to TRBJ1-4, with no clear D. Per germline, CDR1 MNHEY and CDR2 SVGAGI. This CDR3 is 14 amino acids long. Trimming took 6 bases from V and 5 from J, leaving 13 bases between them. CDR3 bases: TGTGCCAGCAGAACCCCCCAGACAAATGAAAAACTGTTTTTT. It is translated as CASRTPQTNEKLFF.

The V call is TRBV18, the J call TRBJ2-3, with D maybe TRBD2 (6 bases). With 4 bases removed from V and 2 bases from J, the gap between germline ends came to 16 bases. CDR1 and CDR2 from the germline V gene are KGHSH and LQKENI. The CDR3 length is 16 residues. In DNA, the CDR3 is TGTGCCAGCTCACGTTCTAGCGAAGTAGACACAGATACGCAGTATTTT. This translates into CASSRSSEVDTDTQYF.

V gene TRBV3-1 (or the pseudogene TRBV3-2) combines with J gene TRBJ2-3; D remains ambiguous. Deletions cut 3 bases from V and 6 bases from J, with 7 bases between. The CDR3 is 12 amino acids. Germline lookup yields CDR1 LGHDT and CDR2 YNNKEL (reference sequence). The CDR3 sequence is CASSHRGDTQYF. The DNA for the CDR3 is TGTGCCAGCAGCCACCGTGGGGATACGCAGTATTTT.

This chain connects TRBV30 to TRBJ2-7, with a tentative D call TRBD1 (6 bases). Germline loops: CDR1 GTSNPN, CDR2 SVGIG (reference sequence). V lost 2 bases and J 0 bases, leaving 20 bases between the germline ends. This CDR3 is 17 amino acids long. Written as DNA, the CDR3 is TGTGCCTGGAGTAAACAGGGCATCACTTCGAGCTCCTACGAGCAGTACGTC. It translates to CAWSKQGITSSSYEQYV.

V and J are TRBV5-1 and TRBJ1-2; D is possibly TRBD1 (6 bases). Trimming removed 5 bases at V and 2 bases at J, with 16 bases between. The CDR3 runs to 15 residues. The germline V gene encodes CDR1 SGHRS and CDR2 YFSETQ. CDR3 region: CASRMTGQMNYGYTF. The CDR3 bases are TGCGCCAGCAGAATGACCGGACAGATGAACTATGGCTACACCTTC.

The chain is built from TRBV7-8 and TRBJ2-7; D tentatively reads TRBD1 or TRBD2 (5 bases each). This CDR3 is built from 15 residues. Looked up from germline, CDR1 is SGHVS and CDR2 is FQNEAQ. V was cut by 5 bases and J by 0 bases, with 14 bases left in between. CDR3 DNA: TGTGCCAGCAGCCGAGCCCCAGGGAGCTCCTACGAGCAGTACGTC. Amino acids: CASSRAPGSSYEQYV.

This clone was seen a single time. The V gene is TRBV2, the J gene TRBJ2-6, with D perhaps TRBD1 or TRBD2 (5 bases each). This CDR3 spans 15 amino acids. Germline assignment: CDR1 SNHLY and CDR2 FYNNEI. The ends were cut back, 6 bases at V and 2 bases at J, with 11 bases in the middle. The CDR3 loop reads CASRRQGPGANVLTF. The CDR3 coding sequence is TGTGCCAGCAGAAGGCAGGGACCTGGGGCCAACGTCCTGACTTTC.

The CDR3 spells CASSPRGAIGTGELFF. In DNA, the CDR3 is TGTGCCAGCAGTCCCCGCGGGGCGATTGGGACCGGGGAGCTGTTTTTT. The V gene is TRBV7-9, the J gene TRBJ2-2; D might be TRBD2 (6 bases). The CDR3 contains 16 residues. The germline V gene encodes CDR1 SEHNR and CDR2 FQNEAQ (reference sequence). V was pared by 6 bases and J by 5 bases, with 19 bases between.

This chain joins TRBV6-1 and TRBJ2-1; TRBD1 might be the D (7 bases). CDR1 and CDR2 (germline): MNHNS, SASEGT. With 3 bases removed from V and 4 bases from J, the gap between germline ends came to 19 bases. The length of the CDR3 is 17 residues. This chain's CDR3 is CASSDGGRTGRYNEQFF. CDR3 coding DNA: TGTGCCAGCAGTGATGGGGGGAGGACAGGTCGTTACAATGAGCAGTTCTTC.

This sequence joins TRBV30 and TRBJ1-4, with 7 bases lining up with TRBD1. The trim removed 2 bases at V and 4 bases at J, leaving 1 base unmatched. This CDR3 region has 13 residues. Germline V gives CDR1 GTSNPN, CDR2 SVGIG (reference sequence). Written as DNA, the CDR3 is TGTGCCTGGAGTAGGGACAGTAATGAAAAACTGTTTTTT. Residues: CAWSRDSNEKLFF.

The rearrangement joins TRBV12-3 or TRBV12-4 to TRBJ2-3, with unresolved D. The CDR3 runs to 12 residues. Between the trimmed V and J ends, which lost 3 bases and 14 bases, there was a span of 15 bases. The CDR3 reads CASSFEGTVLYF. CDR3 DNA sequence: TGTGCCAGCAGTTTCGAAGGTACGGTCCTGTATTTT.

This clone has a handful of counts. The CDR3 is CASSQDRDSNQPQHF. DNA for the CDR3: TGCGCCAGCAGCCAAGACAGGGATAGCAATCAGCCCCAGCATTTT. This chain connects TRBV4-1 to TRBJ1-5; D is perhaps TRBD1 (5 bases). Germline V gene data show CDR1 as MGHRA and CDR2 as YSYEKL. This CDR3 region has 15 residues. Trimming shortened V by 0 bases and J by 0 bases, and 6 bases separated the two germline ends.

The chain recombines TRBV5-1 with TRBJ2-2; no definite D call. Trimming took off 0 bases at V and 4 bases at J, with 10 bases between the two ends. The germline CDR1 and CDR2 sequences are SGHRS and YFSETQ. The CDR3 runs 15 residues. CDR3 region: CASSLAITSTGELFF. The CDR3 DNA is TGCGCCAGCAGCTTGGCCATTACAAGCACCGGGGAGCTGTTTTTT.

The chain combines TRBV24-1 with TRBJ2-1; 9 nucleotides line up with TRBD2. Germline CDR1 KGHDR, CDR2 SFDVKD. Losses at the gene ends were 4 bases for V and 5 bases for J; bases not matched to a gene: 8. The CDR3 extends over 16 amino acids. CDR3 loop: CATSEPLAGSNNEQFF. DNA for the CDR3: TGTGCCACCAGTGAACCTCTAGCGGGGTCGAACAATGAGCAGTTCTTC.

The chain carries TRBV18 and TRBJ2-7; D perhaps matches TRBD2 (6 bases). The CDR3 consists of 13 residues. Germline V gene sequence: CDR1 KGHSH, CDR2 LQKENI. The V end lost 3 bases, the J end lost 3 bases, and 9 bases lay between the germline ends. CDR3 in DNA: TGTGCCAGCTCACCGGACTACGGCTACGAGCAGTACGTC. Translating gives CASSPDYGYEQYV.